A single sample gave rise to the 6 T cell receptor beta chains below, sequenced in a study of regulatory T cells in long-lasting Graves disease. Time point described: persistent/refractory GD, antithyroid drugs over 5 years with positive TRAb. PBMCs provided the RNA from which the TCR library was made. iRepertoire HTBI primers and Arm-PCR of CDR3 regions built TCR beta libraries. TCRdb reprocessed the multiplex PCR reads with MiXCR, giving one entry per CDR3 protein. This sample yields more than 650,000 distinct CDR3 sequences, of which 30% are seen a single time; about two fifths belongs to the top ten. This specimen was peripheral blood mononuclear cells (PBMCs), taken when the disease was refractory, from a patient treated with antithyroid drugs. These receptors were taken from a female donor with Graves disease.

The rearrangement links TRBV5-1 to TRBJ2-2; D remains unclear. Trimming removed 0 bases from V and 0 bases from J, with 12 bases in between. CDR1 is SGHRS and CDR2 is YFSETQ in the germline V gene. The CDR3 runs 17 residues. The CDR3 DNA follows: TGCGCCAGCAGCTTGGAGGGCCGGCGGACGAACACCGGGGAGCTGTTTTTT. As protein: CASSLEGRRTNTGELFF.

CDR3 residues: CASSTGTTPPYEQYF. For the CDR3, the DNA is TGTGCCAGCAGCACCGGGACCACTCCTCCCTACGAGCAGTACTTC. V is TRBV9 and J is TRBJ2-7; D assignment may be TRBD1 or TRBD2 (5 bases each). Per germline, CDR1 SGDLS and CDR2 YYNGEE. V dropped 4 bases and J dropped 2 bases, with 16 bases sitting between them. The CDR3 has 15 amino acids.

This clonotype appeared once. The chain is built from TRBV2 and TRBJ2-1; D is ambiguous. V was trimmed by 1 base and J by 0 bases, leaving 7 bases between them. Germline V gene sequence: CDR1 SNHLY, CDR2 FYNNEI. The CDR3 spans 15 residues. Here the CDR3 reads CASSEGGYSYNEQFF. The CDR3 nucleotides read TGTGCCAGCAGTGAAGGAGGCTACTCCTACAATGAGCAGTTCTTC.

This clonotype turned up a few times. The gene calls are TRBV3-1 and TRBJ1-2; unclear D gene. V was cut by 2 bases and J by 4 bases, with 14 bases left in between. Germline-derived CDR1 and CDR2 are LGHDT and YNNKEL (reference sequence). CDR3 length: 15 amino acids. The CDR3 sequence: CASSQNRAISYGYTF. CDR3 DNA sequence: TGTGCCAGCAGCCAAAACCGGGCCATCTCCTATGGCTACACCTTC.

The V gene is TRBV24-1, the J gene TRBJ2-7; D is possibly TRBD1 (7 bases). Deletions cut 4 bases from V and 3 bases from J, with 18 bases between. Germline lookup yields CDR1 KGHDR and CDR2 SFDVKD. This CDR3 has 16 amino acids. CDR3: CATSDPGDSHFYEQYF. CDR3 sequence (DNA): TGTGCCACCAGTGACCCGGGGGACAGCCACTTCTACGAGCAGTACTTC.

This clonotype has just a few counts. The V call is TRBV20-1, the J call TRBJ2-7, with 7 bases lining up with TRBD1. Germline assignment: CDR1 DFQATT and CDR2 SNEGSKA (reference sequence). The CDR3 runs 14 residues. V lost 5 bases, J lost 0 bases, and 7 bases stayed unmatched. CDR3 amino acids: CSAEGQTSSYEQYF. The DNA for the CDR3 is TGCAGTGCTGAGGGACAGACCTCCTCCTACGAGCAGTACTTC.